Described below is a single TCR beta chain sequence and its context. Its cognate antigen is unknown. Healthy individuals who donated bone marrow served as the donors. The sample is drawn from a study of cytomegalovirus exposure and HLA in healthy donors. General observations from the study: The investigators catalogued about 170 TCR beta chains as cytomegalovirus-associated.

The PCR ran on 60 Vbeta and 13 Jbeta primers. TCRdb's copy holds only in-frame clones and misses some; the assay was immunoSEQ multiplex PCR. Found here are around 200,000 clones, approximately 80% of them singletons; the top ten hold about 1.8%. The sequence derives from a man aged 50-60 years in good health and CMV-seronegative. Material for sequencing was PBMCs.

CDR3 nucleotides: TGTGCCACCAGCAGAGATCAGGAGTGGAGGGCTGAAGCTTTCTTT. Encoded protein: CATSRDQEWRAEAFF. The chain employs TRBV15 and TRBJ1-1, with D unclear. The CDR3 has 15 amino acids. V was shortened by 0 bases and J by 6 bases, with 14 bases between the two germline ends. From germline, CDR1 is LNHNV and CDR2 YYDKDF (reference sequence).